This TCR beta chain was sequenced for a study of blood T cell repertoires in COVID-19. The wider study: Whether acute or convalescent, the COVID-19 samples came from the United States, Italy and Spain.

On this clone itself: Other nucleotide sequences in the sample specify the same CDR3.

Using immunoSEQ multiplex PCR, the repertoire was profiled, and TCRdb retains in-frame clones only, with some absent. This table has some 300,000 clones, 75% to 90% appearing once. The CDR3 contains 14 residues. With V trimmed by 3 bases and J by 5 bases, 4 bases remained unmatched. Germline CDR1 is LGHDT and CDR2 is YNNKEL (reference sequence). The TCR originated in a woman in her fifties or sixties with COVID-19, enrolled during active disease. V gene TRBV3-1 (or the pseudogene TRBV3-2) combines with J gene TRBJ2-5; 9 nucleotides agree with TRBD1. Sequencing was carried out using peripheral blood. In nucleotides, the CDR3 is TGTGCCAGCAGCCAGGGGACAGGGAGGGAGACCCAGTACTTC. Amino acid sequence: CASSQGTGRETQYF.